These 24 T cell receptor beta chains were sequenced from one sample in a study of blood T cell repertoires in COVID-19. Profiled with immunoSEQ multiplex PCR; TCRdb holds only in-frame clones, not every one. The sample comprises hundreds of thousands of clones, 87% of which are singletons, and 2% to 3% rests with the top ten. The sample taken for sequencing was PBMCs or T cells enriched from blood (not recorded which). These receptors were obtained from a woman aged 25-40 years with acute COVID-19.

The gene calls are TRBV7-2 and TRBJ2-1; 13 bases fit TRBD2. The junction had 9 bases not matched to a gene; V was cut back by 5 bases and J by 8 bases. CDR3 size: 16 residues. Germline V CDR1 and CDR2: SGHTA, FQGNSA. CDR3 residues: CASSVGLAGNEYEQFF. CDR3 nucleotide sequence: TGTGCCAGCAGCGTGGGACTAGCGGGGAACGAGTATGAGCAGTTCTTC.

Only one count was recorded for this clone. V and J are TRBV7-9 and TRBJ1-2; TRBD1 aligns across 9 bases. The V gene's germline CDR1 is SEHNR and CDR2 FQNEAQ (reference sequence). After removal of 4 bases from V and 1 base from J, the junction contained 4 bases not matched to a gene. This CDR3 has 15 residues. CDR3 protein: CASSSTGGINYGYTF. Written as DNA, the CDR3 is TGTGCCAGCAGCTCGACAGGGGGGATTAACTATGGCTACACCTTC.

The chain is built from TRBV19 and TRBJ2-5, with D maybe TRBD1 (5 bases). The CDR3 length is 13 residues. Germline assignment: CDR1 LNHDA and CDR2 SQIVND (reference sequence). Trimming removed 6 bases from V and 5 bases from J, with 13 bases in between. Here the CDR3 reads CASSSQGGETQYF. CDR3 bases: TGTGCCAGTAGCTCGCAGGGCGGCGAGACCCAGTACTTC.

The V gene is TRBV29-1, the J gene TRBJ2-5; TRBD2 matches at 7 bases. The CDR3 consists of 15 residues. The junction had 10 bases not matched to a gene; V was cut back by 0 bases and J by 6 bases. Germline V gene sequence: CDR1 SQVTM, CDR2 ANQGSEA. CDR3 sequence: CSVEDGREVKQTQYF. The DNA of the CDR3 is TGCAGCGTTGAAGATGGGAGGGAGGTCAAGCAGACCCAGTACTTC.

The gene calls are TRBV27 and TRBJ2-7; D gene ambiguous. This CDR3 spans 12 amino acids. Germline CDR1 MNHEY, CDR2 SMNVEV (reference sequence). The germline V and J ends were trimmed by 4 bases and 7 bases, with 11 bases remaining between them. The CDR3 DNA reads as TGTGCCAGCAGTTCCTCGTTCGGGGAGCAGTACTTC. It is translated as CASSSSFGEQYF.

J is TRBJ1-2 and V is TRBV27; 10 bases line up with TRBD1. The junction had 8 bases not matched to a gene; V was cut back by 6 bases and J by 4 bases. CDR1 and CDR2 (germline): MNHEY, SMNVEV (reference sequence). CDR3 length: 15 amino acids. In DNA, the CDR3 is TGTGCCAGCAGGAAGACGGGACAGGGGCTCTATGGCTACACCTTC. This encodes CASRKTGQGLYGYTF.

The sample holds a few counts of this clone. The chain couples TRBV4-2 to TRBJ1-2; 10 bases map to TRBD1. This CDR3 is built from 15 residues. After removal of 1 base from V and 3 bases from J, the junction contained 2 bases not matched to a gene. From germline, CDR1 is LGHNA and CDR2 YNFKEQ. The CDR3 DNA sequence: TGTGCCAGCAGCCAAGCCGGGACAGGGGACTATGGCTACACCTTC. Translating it yields CASSQAGTGDYGYTF.

The chain couples TRBV21-1 to TRBJ2-2; the table's D call, TRBD1, was not checked against the DNA. TRBV21-1 is designated a pseudogene. The CDR3 loop spans 14 amino acids. The CDR3 region has the DNA TGTGCCAGCAGGGGACAGGGGGACACCGGGGAGCTGTTTTTT. It yields the protein CASRGQGDTGELFF.

The genes are TRBV18 and TRBJ2-7; D is perhaps TRBD1 (5 bases). CDR1 and CDR2 (germline): KGHSH, LQKENI. V lost 3 bases, J lost 2 bases, and 14 bases lay in between. This CDR3 is built from 15 residues. CDR3 in amino acids: CASSPERDSPYEQYF. CDR3 nucleotide sequence: TGTGCCAGCTCACCGGAGAGAGACAGTCCCTACGAGCAGTACTTC.

The rearrangement links TRBV3-1 (or the pseudogene TRBV3-2) to TRBJ2-7; a weak D match, TRBD2 (6 bases). The length of the CDR3 is 14 residues. In germline, CDR1 is LGHDT, CDR2 YNNKEL (reference sequence). V was cut by 3 bases and J by 7 bases, with 16 bases left in between. This CDR3 is CASSQPGTGYEQYF. The CDR3 region has the DNA TGTGCCAGCAGCCAGCCGGGGACTGGGTATGAGCAGTACTTC.

This chain connects TRBV12-3 or TRBV12-4 to TRBJ1-2; no reliable D call. The CDR3 is 13 residues long. V lost 3 bases to trimming and J lost 4 bases, with 9 bases between them. The CDR3 sequence: CASSLGSFYGYTF. The DNA for the CDR3 is TGTGCCAGCAGTTTGGGCAGCTTCTATGGCTACACCTTC.

The genes are TRBV4-1 and TRBJ1-4, with D unresolved. This CDR3 is built from 13 residues. The V gene's germline CDR1 is MGHRA and CDR2 YSYEKL. The V end lost 6 bases, the J end lost 12 bases, and 17 bases lay between the germline ends. CDR3 nucleotide sequence: TGCGCCAGCAGTCCAAGATGGAGGTATCAACTGTTTTTT. Its translation: CASSPRWRYQLFF.

The chain links TRBV7-9 to TRBJ1-4; D might be TRBD1 (5 bases). V gave up 2 bases and J gave up 6 bases, with 13 bases separating them. Germline values: CDR1 SEHNR, CDR2 FQNEAQ (reference sequence). The CDR3 consists of 15 residues. The CDR3 sequence is CASSLQSPRDEKLFF. CDR3 nucleotide sequence: TGTGCCAGCAGCTTACAGTCGCCCAGGGATGAAAAACTGTTTTTT. The full variable domain, its missing parts supplied by reference TRBV7-9 and TRBJ1-4, is DTGVSQNPRHKITKRGQNVTFRCDPISEHNRLYWYRQTLGQGPEFLTYFQNEAQLEKSRLLSDRFSAERPKGSFSTLEIQRTEQGDSAMYLCASSLQSPRDEKLFFGSGTQLSVL.

The CDR3 reads CASSARGAGIQETQYF. In DNA form, the CDR3 reads TGTGCCAGCTCTGCGCGGGGGGCCGGAATTCAAGAGACCCAGTACTTC. The chain joins TRBV18 to TRBJ2-5, with 8 bases that match TRBD2. Germline V gene lookup returns CDR1 KGHSH and CDR2 LQKENI. V lost 6 bases and J lost 2; bases outside the gene matches: 11. The CDR3 loop spans 16 amino acids. Full variable domain (missing parts from reference TRBV18 and TRBJ2-5): NAGVMQNPRHLVRRRGQEARLRCSPMKGHSHVYWYRQLPEEGLKFMVYLQKENIIDESGMPKERFSAEFPKEGPSILRIQQVVRGDSAAYFCASSARGAGIQETQYFGPGTRLLVL.

The chain is built from TRBV7-9 and TRBJ1-1; 7 nucleotides align to TRBD1. Germline loops: CDR1 SEHNR, CDR2 FQNEAQ (reference sequence). The length of the CDR3 is 15 residues. The V gene end was trimmed by 1 base and the J gene end by 4 bases; junction bases not matched to a gene: 6. This chain's CDR3 is CASSLGGRGTTEAFF. Written as DNA, the CDR3 is TGTGCCAGCAGCTTAGGCGGCAGGGGGACCACTGAAGCTTTCTTT.

The chain employs TRBV4-3 and TRBJ2-5; tentative D call: TRBD1 (5 bases). The germline CDR1 and CDR2 sequences are LGHNA and YSLEER. This CDR3 has 15 residues. The ends were cut back, 1 base at V and 2 bases at J, with 11 bases in the middle. Written as DNA, the CDR3 is TGCGCCAGCAGCCAAGTGCTGCAGGGTCAAGAGACCCAGTACTTC. Residues: CASSQVLQGQETQYF.

The chain combines TRBV9 with TRBJ1-1, with D possibly matching TRBD1 (5 bases). V lost 0 bases, J lost 0 bases, and 6 bases lay in between. This CDR3 has 14 residues. The germline V gene encodes CDR1 SGDLS and CDR2 YYNGEE. CDR3 loop: CASSVGGMNTEAFF. CDR3 sequence (DNA): TGTGCCAGCAGCGTAGGGGGCATGAACACTGAAGCTTTCTTT.

The CDR3 here is CASSYSLDRLVGYTF. CDR3 nucleotide sequence: TGTGCCAGCAGTTATTCTTTAGACAGGCTTGTGGGCTACACCTTC. J is TRBJ1-2 and V is TRBV2, with a tentative D call TRBD1 (6 bases). The CDR3 consists of 15 residues. Germline CDR1 SNHLY, CDR2 FYNNEI. V dropped 5 bases and J dropped 8 bases, with 21 bases sitting between them.

The chain recombines TRBV7-9 with TRBJ2-2, with D possibly being TRBD1 (5 bases). With 8 bases removed from V and 4 bases from J, the gap between germline ends came to 14 bases. Germline V gives CDR1 SEHNR, CDR2 FQNEAQ (reference sequence). CDR3 length equals 14 residues. This chain's CDR3 is CASWGRAVTGELFF. CDR3 sequence (DNA): TGTGCCAGCTGGGGCAGGGCGGTCACCGGGGAGCTGTTTTTT.

This chain joins TRBV5-1 and TRBJ1-5; D is unresolved. This CDR3 has 15 amino acids. V was clipped by 2 bases and J by 5 bases, with 14 bases between them. CDR1 SGHRS and CDR2 YFSETQ come from the germline V gene. CDR3 bases: TGCGCCAGCAGCTTTGCAGGTGGGGAGGATCAGCCCCAGCATTTT. It is translated as CASSFAGGEDQPQHF.

V is TRBV5-5 and J is TRBJ1-2; 11 positions agree with TRBD1. V dropped 4 bases and J dropped 5; count of bases not matched to a gene: 7. The CDR3 runs to 15 residues. The germline gives CDR1 SGHKS, CDR2 YYEKEE (reference sequence). The chain's CDR3 is CASSPGTGGRYGYTF. The CDR3 region has the DNA TGTGCCAGCAGCCCAGGGACAGGGGGGAGGTATGGCTACACCTTC.

The chain employs TRBV5-1 and TRBJ1-4; D gene ambiguous. The CDR3 covers 15 residues. The germline CDR1 and CDR2 sequences are SGHRS and YFSETQ. Trimming cost V 0 bases and J 7 bases, with 13 bases left between them. CDR3 loop: CASSLEGSGGEKLFF. CDR3 DNA sequence: TGCGCCAGCAGCTTGGAAGGGTCGGGAGGTGAAAAACTGTTTTTT.

This clone was found many times. The chain employs TRBV3-1 (or the pseudogene TRBV3-2) and TRBJ2-7; 11 bases are shared with TRBD2. V shed 4 bases and J 5 bases; nucleotides not matched to a gene: 7. CDR3 length: 15 amino acids. Germline V lookup: CDR1 LGHDT, CDR2 YNNKEL (reference sequence). The CDR3 loop reads CASSRATSGAHEQYF. In DNA, the CDR3 is TGTGCCAGCAGCCGGGCGACTAGCGGGGCCCACGAGCAGTACTTC.

The rearrangement links TRBV5-4 to TRBJ1-2; D gene unclear. There are 14 residues in the CDR3. Germline V lookup: CDR1 SGHNT, CDR2 YYREEE (reference sequence). V was clipped by 6 bases and J by 5 bases, with 17 bases between them. CDR3 bases: TGTGCCAGCACCCACCCAGGAACGGCATATGGCTACACCTTC. Protein product: CASTHPGTAYGYTF.